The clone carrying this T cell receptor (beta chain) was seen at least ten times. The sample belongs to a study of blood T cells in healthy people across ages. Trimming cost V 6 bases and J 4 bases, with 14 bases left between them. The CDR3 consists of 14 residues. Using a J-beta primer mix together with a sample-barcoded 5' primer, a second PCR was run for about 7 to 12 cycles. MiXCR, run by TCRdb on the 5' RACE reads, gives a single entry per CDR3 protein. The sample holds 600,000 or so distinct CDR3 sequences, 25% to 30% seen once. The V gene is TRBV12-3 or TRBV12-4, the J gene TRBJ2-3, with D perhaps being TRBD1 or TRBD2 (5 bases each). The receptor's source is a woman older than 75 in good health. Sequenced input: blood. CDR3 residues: CASSLGLGADTQYF. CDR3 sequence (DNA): TGTGCCAGCAGCCTCGGTCTGGGGGCAGATACGCAGTATTTT.